The rows below give T cell receptor beta chains drawn from one sample of a study of blood T cell repertoires in COVID-19. The repertoire was sequenced with immunoSEQ multiplex PCR; TCRdb's copy has only in-frame clones and lacks some. The sample lists 290,000 or so clones, approximately 86% occurring once. The sequenced material came from peripheral blood. These receptors were obtained from a man aged 65 to 79 with acute or convalescent COVID-19. CDR3s include the opening cysteine and the closing phenylalanine or tryptophan. Each record gives: J gene, D gene, V gene, clone size, CDR3 protein, CDR3 DNA. D genes are given only for firm matches. The size entry is marked missing in some rows and otherwise reads once, few, many or a size class.

j_call: TRBJ1-5
d_call: NA
v_call: TRBV30
clone_size: NA
cdr3_aa: CAWSRYSNQPQHF
cdr3_nt: TGTGCCTGGAGCCGGTATAGCAATCAGCCCCAGCATTTT

j_call: TRBJ2-5
d_call: TRBD1
v_call: TRBV9
clone_size: NA
cdr3_aa: CASSANAGRGRRETQYF
cdr3_nt: TGTGCCAGCAGCGCCAACGCGGGCAGGGGGCGAAGGGAGACCCAGTACTTC

j_call: TRBJ2-1
d_call: NA
v_call: TRBV5-1
clone_size: NA
cdr3_aa: CASSLGGDYNEQFF
cdr3_nt: TGCGCCAGCAGCTTAGGCGGGGACTACAATGAGCAGTTCTTC

j_call: TRBJ1-6
d_call: NA
v_call: TRBV18
clone_size: NA
cdr3_aa: CASSLLAGAYNSPLHF
cdr3_nt: TGTGCCAGCTCATTATTGGCGGGCGCCTATAATTCACCCCTCCACTTT

j_call: TRBJ1-5
d_call: NA
v_call: TRBV4-2
clone_size: NA
cdr3_aa: CASSQEGAGRQPQHF
cdr3_nt: TGTGCCAGCAGCCAAGAAGGGGCAGGGAGGCAGCCCCAGCATTTT

j_call: TRBJ2-2
d_call: TRBD1
v_call: TRBV28
clone_size: NA
cdr3_aa: CASRRQGGRTGELFF
cdr3_nt: TGTGCCAGCAGGAGACAGGGGGGTCGCACCGGGGAGCTGTTTTTT

j_call: TRBJ1-1
d_call: TRBD1
v_call: TRBV18
clone_size: NA
cdr3_aa: CASSRVRGDTEAFF
cdr3_nt: TGTGCCAGCTCACGGGTCAGGGGGGACACTGAAGCTTTCTTT

j_call: TRBJ1-2
d_call: TRBD1
v_call: TRBV5-1
clone_size: NA
cdr3_aa: CASSLDRGDGYTF
cdr3_nt: TGCGCCAGCAGCTTGGACAGGGGGGATGGCTACACCTTC

j_call: TRBJ2-5
d_call: TRBD2
v_call: TRBV7-9
clone_size: NA
cdr3_aa: CASSPGTSGETQYF
cdr3_nt: TGTGCCAGCAGCCCCGGGACTAGCGGGGAGACCCAGTACTTC

j_call: TRBJ1-3
d_call: NA
v_call: TRBV19
clone_size: many
cdr3_aa: CASSIRQISGNTIYF
cdr3_nt: TGTGCCAGTAGTATACGACAGATCTCTGGAAACACCATATATTTT

j_call: TRBJ2-1
d_call: TRBD1
v_call: TRBV29-1
clone_size: NA
cdr3_aa: CSVQGANSDPYNEQFF
cdr3_nt: TGCAGCGTTCAGGGGGCGAATTCGGACCCGTACAATGAGCAGTTCTTC

j_call: TRBJ2-1
d_call: NA
v_call: TRBV7-8
clone_size: NA
cdr3_aa: CASSLVRGRRNEQFF
cdr3_nt: TGTGCCAGCAGCTTAGTAAGGGGCCGGCGCAATGAGCAGTTCTTC

j_call: TRBJ2-5
d_call: TRBD2
v_call: TRBV7-6
clone_size: few
cdr3_aa: CASSLSFVAGAAETQYF
cdr3_nt: TGTGCCAGCAGCTTAAGTTTCGTGGCGGGAGCGGCGGAGACCCAGTACTTC

j_call: TRBJ1-2
d_call: NA
v_call: TRBV6-6
clone_size: NA
cdr3_aa: CASSTTGPGGYTF
cdr3_nt: TGTGCCAGCAGTACCACAGGGCCGGGTGGCTACACCTTC

j_call: TRBJ2-1
d_call: TRBD1
v_call: TRBV4-2
clone_size: NA
cdr3_aa: CASSQDWGQGNEQFF
cdr3_nt: TGTGCCAGCAGCCAAGATTGGGGACAGGGGAATGAGCAGTTCTTC

j_call: TRBJ2-1
d_call: NA
v_call: TRBV5-1
clone_size: NA
cdr3_aa: CASSLGGNSYNEQFF
cdr3_nt: TGCGCCAGCAGCTTAGGGGGAAACTCCTACAATGAGCAGTTCTTC

j_call: TRBJ2-5
d_call: TRBD2
v_call: TRBV30
clone_size: NA
cdr3_aa: CAWSTSGSMRETQYF
cdr3_nt: TGTGCCTGGTCGACTAGCGGGAGTATGAGAGAGACCCAGTACTTC

j_call: TRBJ2-4
d_call: TRBD1
v_call: TRBV29-1
clone_size: NA
cdr3_aa: CSVAPGQRDREYF
cdr3_nt: TGCAGCGTCGCACCGGGACAGCGCGATCGAGAGTACTTC

j_call: TRBJ1-5
d_call: TRBD1
v_call: TRBV27
clone_size: NA
cdr3_aa: CASSRFLGTGGANQPQHF
cdr3_nt: TGTGCCAGCAGTCGATTCCTGGGAACAGGGGGAGCGAATCAGCCCCAGCATTTT

j_call: TRBJ2-7
d_call: TRBD2
v_call: TRBV7-2
clone_size: once
cdr3_aa: CASSPQSSGPYEQYF
cdr3_nt: TGTGCCAGCAGCCCCCAGAGTAGCGGGCCCTACGAGCAGTACTTC

j_call: TRBJ2-1
d_call: NA
v_call: TRBV21-1
clone_size: NA
cdr3_aa: CASSKGPLAGLAGTNEQFF
cdr3_nt: TGTGCCAGCAGCAAAGGACCACTCGCGGGGCTAGCGGGGACCAATGAGCAGTTCTTC

j_call: TRBJ2-3
d_call: TRBD1
v_call: TRBV5-1
clone_size: NA
cdr3_aa: CASSLPGTGGADTQYF
cdr3_nt: TGCGCCAGCAGCTTGCCCGGGACAGGGGGCGCGGATACGCAGTATTTT

j_call: TRBJ1-2
d_call: TRBD1
v_call: TRBV28
clone_size: NA
cdr3_aa: CASSRRQGARYGYTF
cdr3_nt: TGTGCCAGCAGCCGACGACAGGGGGCCCGATATGGCTACACCTTC

j_call: TRBJ2-3
d_call: TRBD2
v_call: TRBV4-3
clone_size: NA
cdr3_aa: CASSPVSGSVTDTQYF
cdr3_nt: TGCGCCAGCAGCCCAGTGAGCGGGAGCGTGACAGATACGCAGTATTTT

j_call: TRBJ2-7
d_call: NA
v_call: TRBV20-1
clone_size: many
cdr3_aa: CSARSGFEQYF
cdr3_nt: TGCAGTGCTAGGTCAGGGTTCGAGCAGTACTTC

j_call: TRBJ1-1
d_call: TRBD1
v_call: TRBV4-3
clone_size: few
cdr3_aa: CASSQDRAGGGLGTEAFF
cdr3_nt: TGCGCCAGCAGCCAAGATCGGGCAGGGGGCGGCCTGGGCACTGAAGCTTTCTTT

j_call: TRBJ2-5
d_call: TRBD1
v_call: TRBV5-1
clone_size: once
cdr3_aa: CASSLTGTGEETQYF
cdr3_nt: TGCGCCAGCAGCTTGACCGGGACAGGGGAAGAGACCCAGTACTTC

j_call: TRBJ2-3
d_call: TRBD1
v_call: TRBV6-2/TRBV6-3
clone_size: NA
cdr3_aa: CASSLARGQDTQYF
cdr3_nt: TGTGCCAGCAGTTTAGCCAGGGGGCAAGATACGCAGTATTTT

j_call: TRBJ2-4
d_call: NA
v_call: TRBV29-1
clone_size: NA
cdr3_aa: CSVELLGTAKNIQYF
cdr3_nt: TGCAGCGTTGAACTACTAGGTACTGCCAAAAACATTCAGTACTTC

j_call: TRBJ2-2
d_call: TRBD2
v_call: TRBV7-9
clone_size: NA
cdr3_aa: CASSWEGAGELFF
cdr3_nt: TGTGCCAGCAGCTGGGAGGGTGCCGGGGAGCTGTTTTTT

j_call: TRBJ1-5
d_call: NA
v_call: TRBV7-9
clone_size: NA
cdr3_aa: CASSEFSDQPQHF
cdr3_nt: TGTGCCAGCAGCGAATTTTCAGATCAGCCCCAGCATTTT

j_call: TRBJ2-1
d_call: NA
v_call: TRBV29-1
clone_size: NA
cdr3_aa: CSVGLSSSSYNEQFF
cdr3_nt: TGCAGCGTTGGTCTGAGTTCGAGCTCCTACAATGAGCAGTTCTTC

j_call: TRBJ1-1
d_call: TRBD1
v_call: TRBV9
clone_size: NA
cdr3_aa: CASSEGQGPNTEAFF
cdr3_nt: TGTGCCAGCAGCGAGGGACAGGGTCCGAACACTGAAGCTTTCTTT

j_call: TRBJ1-5
d_call: TRBD1
v_call: TRBV18
clone_size: NA
cdr3_aa: CASSPPGQGARTQHF
cdr3_nt: TGTGCCAGCTCGCCGCCGGGACAGGGGGCTAGGACCCAGCATTTT

j_call: TRBJ2-3
d_call: NA
v_call: TRBV7-2
clone_size: NA
cdr3_aa: CASSTRQADTQYF
cdr3_nt: TGTGCCAGCAGCACCCGACAAGCAGATACGCAGTATTTT

j_call: TRBJ2-1
d_call: TRBD2
v_call: TRBV29-1
clone_size: NA
cdr3_aa: CSIGTSGIPSYNEQFF
cdr3_nt: TGCAGCATCGGGACTAGCGGGATCCCCTCCTACAATGAGCAGTTCTTC

j_call: TRBJ1-4
d_call: NA
v_call: TRBV11-1
clone_size: NA
cdr3_aa: CASSLSTMRGEKLFF
cdr3_nt: TGTGCCAGCAGCTTATCGACAATGCGGGGTGAAAAACTGTTTTTT

j_call: TRBJ2-3
d_call: NA
v_call: TRBV10-3
clone_size: NA
cdr3_aa: CAISEPSSYADTQYF
cdr3_nt: TGTGCCATCAGTGAGCCCTCGAGCTACGCAGATACGCAGTATTTT

j_call: TRBJ2-1
d_call: TRBD1
v_call: TRBV6-2/TRBV6-3
clone_size: many
cdr3_aa: CASSPGTGRYNEQFF
cdr3_nt: TGTGCCAGCAGCCCAGGGACAGGGAGATACAATGAGCAGTTCTTC

j_call: TRBJ2-7
d_call: TRBD2
v_call: TRBV5-1
clone_size: few
cdr3_aa: CASSSGLAGVYEQYF
cdr3_nt: TGCGCCAGCAGCTCGGGACTAGCGGGGGTCTACGAGCAGTACTTC

j_call: TRBJ1-6
d_call: NA
v_call: TRBV28
clone_size: NA
cdr3_aa: CASRIGRGGSPLHF
cdr3_nt: TGTGCCAGCCGGATTGGCAGGGGCGGATCACCCCTCCACTTT

j_call: TRBJ2-1
d_call: NA
v_call: TRBV5-1
clone_size: NA
cdr3_aa: CASSLTGPSDEQFF
cdr3_nt: TGCGCCAGCAGCTTAACAGGGCCCTCGGATGAGCAGTTCTTC

j_call: TRBJ2-1
d_call: TRBD2
v_call: TRBV4-1
clone_size: once
cdr3_aa: CASSQVGSGSGRIYNEQFF
cdr3_nt: TGCGCCAGCAGCCAAGTGGGCTCTGGGAGCGGGAGGATCTACAATGAGCAGTTCTTC

j_call: TRBJ1-6
d_call: TRBD1
v_call: TRBV7-2
clone_size: NA
cdr3_aa: CASSSLTGTDYNSPLHF
cdr3_nt: TGTGCCAGCAGCTCCTTGACCGGGACAGATTATAATTCACCCCTCCACTTT

j_call: TRBJ1-4
d_call: NA
v_call: TRBV29-1
clone_size: NA
cdr3_aa: CSVATGTNEKLFF
cdr3_nt: TGCAGCGTAGCGACGGGAACAAATGAAAAACTGTTTTTT

j_call: TRBJ2-7
d_call: TRBD1
v_call: TRBV5-1
clone_size: NA
cdr3_aa: CASSQTGTGGDEQYF
cdr3_nt: TGCGCCAGCAGCCAAACCGGGACAGGGGGCGACGAGCAGTACTTC

j_call: TRBJ2-3
d_call: TRBD2
v_call: TRBV24-1
clone_size: NA
cdr3_aa: CATSGGGESTDTQYF
cdr3_nt: TGTGCCACCAGTGGCGGGGGAGAGTCCACAGATACGCAGTATTTT

j_call: TRBJ1-2
d_call: TRBD1
v_call: TRBV4-3
clone_size: NA
cdr3_aa: CASSPTGGAYGYTF
cdr3_nt: TGCGCCAGCAGCCCGACAGGGGGCGCCTATGGCTACACCTTC

j_call: TRBJ2-5
d_call: TRBD2
v_call: TRBV9
clone_size: NA
cdr3_aa: CASSVGSGGETQYF
cdr3_nt: TGTGCCAGCAGCGTAGGTAGCGGGGGAGAGACCCAGTACTTC